The clone carrying this T cell receptor (beta chain) was seen more than once but under ten times. Its antigen is currently unknown. PCR involved 60 Vbeta and 13 Jbeta primers. Libraries were prepared by immunoSEQ multiplex PCR; TCRdb keeps only in-frame clonotypes and omits some of them. The sample carries approximately 110,000 clones, 73% recorded once. This sample was taken from a study of cytomegalovirus exposure and HLA in healthy donors. V shed 10 bases and J 5 bases; nucleotides not matched to a gene: 24. This CDR3 has 20 residues. Findings and caveats of the study: In vitro work confirmed that a few CMV-associated chains recognize CMV antigens. Among TCR beta chains, those listed as cytomegalovirus-associated numbered some 160. Later work associated roughly 17,000 TCR beta sequences with HLA alleles at 0.05 false discovery rate. A later analysis appeared to link common viral pathogens to several of the most significant clusters.

This sequence joins TRBV23-1 and TRBJ1-6; 9 nucleotides agree with TRBD1. TRBV23-1 is given ORF status, its function remaining uncertain. The TCR was taken from a man between 60 and 75 years old in good health and CMV-seropositive. Source material: PBMCs. CDR3 DNA sequence: TGCGCCACCCTAGGGGGCCGGGACAGGGAACACCTGAGAGATAATTCACCCCTCCACTTT. It specifies CATLGGRDREHLRDNSPLHF.